This T cell receptor beta chain emerged from a study of identical twins. Turning to this clonotype: Its target is unknown.

TCRdb recomputed calls from the 5' RACE reads with MiXCR, one row per CDR3 protein. The sample lists about 190,000 distinct CDR3 sequences; approximately 15% were seen once. Study-level findings and limits: Zero-insertion analyses might be partly confounded by invariant T cells like MAIT and iNKT.

The sample was also linked to a second study, of T cells expressing NK-cell markers. As reported in that work: Sorted CD3+CD56+NKG2C+, CD3+CD56+NKG2C- and CD3+CD56-NKG2C+ T-cell subsets were beta-chain profiled. Whether expanded NKG2C-expressing T cell clones recognize HCMV is unknown.

Material for sequencing was CD8+ T cells sorted from blood. The receptor was isolated from a woman aged 18-29 years in good health.

The CDR3 bases are TGTGCCAGCAGCACTGGGACCTACGAGCAGTACTTC. Protein: CASSTGTYEQYF. The rearrangement joins TRBV9 to TRBJ2-7; D gene unclear. The V gene's germline CDR1 is SGDLS and CDR2 YYNGEE. Trimming removed 4 bases from V and 2 bases from J, with 7 bases in between. This CDR3 has 12 residues. The full variable domain, in which reference TRBV9 and TRBJ2-7 provide the parts outside the CDR3, is DSGVTQTPKHLITATGQRVTLRCSPRSGDLSVYWYQQSLDQGLQFLIQYYNGEERAKGNILERFSAQQFPDLHSELNLSSLELGDSALYFCASSTGTYEQYFGPGTRLTVT.